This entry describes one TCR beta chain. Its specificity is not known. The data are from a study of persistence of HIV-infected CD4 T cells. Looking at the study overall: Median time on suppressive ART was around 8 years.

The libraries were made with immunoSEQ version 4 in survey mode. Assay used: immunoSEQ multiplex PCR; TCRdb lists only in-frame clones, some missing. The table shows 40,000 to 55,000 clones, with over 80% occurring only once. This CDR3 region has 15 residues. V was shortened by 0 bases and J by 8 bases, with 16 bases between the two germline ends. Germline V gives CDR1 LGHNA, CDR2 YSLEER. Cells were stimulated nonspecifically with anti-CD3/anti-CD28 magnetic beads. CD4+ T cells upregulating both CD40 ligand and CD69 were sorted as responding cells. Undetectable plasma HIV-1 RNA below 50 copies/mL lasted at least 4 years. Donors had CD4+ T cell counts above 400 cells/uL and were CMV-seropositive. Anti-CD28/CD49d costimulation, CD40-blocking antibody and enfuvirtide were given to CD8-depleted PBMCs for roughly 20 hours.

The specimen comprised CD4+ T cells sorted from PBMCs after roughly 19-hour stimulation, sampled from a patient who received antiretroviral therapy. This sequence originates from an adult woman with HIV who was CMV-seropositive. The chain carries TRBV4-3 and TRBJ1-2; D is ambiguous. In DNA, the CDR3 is TGCGCCAGCAGCCAAGATCGCGCGGCAGGTGGAGGCTACACCTTC. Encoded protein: CASSQDRAAGGGYTF.